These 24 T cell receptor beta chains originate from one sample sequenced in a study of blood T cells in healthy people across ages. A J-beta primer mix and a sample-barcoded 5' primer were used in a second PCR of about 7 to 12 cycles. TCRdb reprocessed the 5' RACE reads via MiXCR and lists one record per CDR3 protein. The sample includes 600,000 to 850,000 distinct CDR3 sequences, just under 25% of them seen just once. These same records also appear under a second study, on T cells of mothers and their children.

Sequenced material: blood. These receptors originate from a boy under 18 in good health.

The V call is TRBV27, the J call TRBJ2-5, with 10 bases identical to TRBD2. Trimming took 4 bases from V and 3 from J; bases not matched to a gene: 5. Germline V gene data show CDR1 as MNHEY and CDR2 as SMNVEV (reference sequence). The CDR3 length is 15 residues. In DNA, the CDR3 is TGTGCCAGCAGTTGGGGAGCGGGGGGGGAAGAGACCCAGTACTTC. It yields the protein CASSWGAGGEETQYF.

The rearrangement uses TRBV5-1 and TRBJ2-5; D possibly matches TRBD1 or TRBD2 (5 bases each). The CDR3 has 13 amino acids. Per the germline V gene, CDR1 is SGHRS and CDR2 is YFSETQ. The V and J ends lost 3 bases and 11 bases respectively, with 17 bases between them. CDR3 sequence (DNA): TGCGCCAGCAGCTGGGAGAGCCCCAGGGAGCAGTACTTC. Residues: CASSWESPREQYF. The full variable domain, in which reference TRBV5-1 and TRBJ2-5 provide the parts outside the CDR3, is KAGVTQTPRYLIKTRGQQVTLSCSPISGHRSVSWYQQTPGQGLQFLFEYFSETQRNKGNFPGRFSGRQFSNSRSEMNVSTLELGDSALYLCASSWESPREQYFGPGTRLLVL.

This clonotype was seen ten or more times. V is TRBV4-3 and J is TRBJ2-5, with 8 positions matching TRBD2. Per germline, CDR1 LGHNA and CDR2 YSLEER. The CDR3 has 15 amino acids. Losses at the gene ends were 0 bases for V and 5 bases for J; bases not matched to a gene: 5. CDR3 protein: CASSQETGGEETQYF. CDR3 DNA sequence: TGCGCCAGCAGCCAAGAGACCGGGGGGGAGGAGACCCAGTACTTC.

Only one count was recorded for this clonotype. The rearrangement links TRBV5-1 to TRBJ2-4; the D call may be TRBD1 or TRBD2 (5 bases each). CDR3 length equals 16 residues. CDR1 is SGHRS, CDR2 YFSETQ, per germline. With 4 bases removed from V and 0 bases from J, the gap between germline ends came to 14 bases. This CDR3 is CASSIGAELAKNIQYF. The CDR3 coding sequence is TGCGCCAGCAGCATCGGGGCAGAATTAGCCAAAAACATTCAGTACTTC.

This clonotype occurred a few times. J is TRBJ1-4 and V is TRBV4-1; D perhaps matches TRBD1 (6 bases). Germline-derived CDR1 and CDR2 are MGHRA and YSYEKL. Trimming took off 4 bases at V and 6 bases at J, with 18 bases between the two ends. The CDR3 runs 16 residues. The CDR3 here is CASSPMTGEKDEKLFF. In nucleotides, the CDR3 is TGCGCCAGCAGCCCGATGACAGGAGAAAAGGATGAAAAACTGTTTTTT.

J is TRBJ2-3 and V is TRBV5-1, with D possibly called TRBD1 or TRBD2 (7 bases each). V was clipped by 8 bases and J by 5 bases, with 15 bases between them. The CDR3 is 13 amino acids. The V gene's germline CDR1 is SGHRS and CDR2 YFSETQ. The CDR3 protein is CASRGGGEDTQYF. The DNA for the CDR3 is TGCGCCAGTAGGGGAGGGGGCGAAGATACGCAGTATTTT.

The CDR3, as DNA: TGTGCCAGTAGTCCTATCGCGGGGGGGGTCACCGGGGAGCTGTTTTTT. Translated: CASSPIAGGVTGELFF. The rearrangement joins TRBV6-6 to TRBJ2-2; TRBD2 aligns across 9 bases. The V and J ends lost 9 bases and 4 bases, in that order; junction bases with no gene match: 12. In germline, CDR1 is MNHNY, CDR2 SVGAGI (reference sequence). The CDR3 length is 16 residues.

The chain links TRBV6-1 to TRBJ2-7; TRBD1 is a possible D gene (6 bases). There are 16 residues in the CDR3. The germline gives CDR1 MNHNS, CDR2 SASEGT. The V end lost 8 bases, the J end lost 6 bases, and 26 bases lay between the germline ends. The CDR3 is CASAEPTGPAGVEQYF. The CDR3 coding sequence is TGTGCCAGCGCCGAACCAACAGGGCCCGCAGGGGTCGAGCAGTACTTC.

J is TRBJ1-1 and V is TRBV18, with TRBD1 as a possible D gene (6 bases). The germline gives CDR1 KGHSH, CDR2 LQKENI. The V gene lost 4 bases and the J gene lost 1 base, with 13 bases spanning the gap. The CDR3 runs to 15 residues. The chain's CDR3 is CASSQSTGRNTEAFF. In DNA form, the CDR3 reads TGTGCCAGCTCACAGTCCACAGGGAGGAACACTGAAGCTTTCTTT.

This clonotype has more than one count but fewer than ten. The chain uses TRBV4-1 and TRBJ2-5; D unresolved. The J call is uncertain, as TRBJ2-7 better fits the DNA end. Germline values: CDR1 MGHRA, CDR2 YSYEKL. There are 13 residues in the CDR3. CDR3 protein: CASSQEGYYEQYF. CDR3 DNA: TGCGCCAGCAGCCAAGAAGGCTATTACGAGCAGTACTTC.

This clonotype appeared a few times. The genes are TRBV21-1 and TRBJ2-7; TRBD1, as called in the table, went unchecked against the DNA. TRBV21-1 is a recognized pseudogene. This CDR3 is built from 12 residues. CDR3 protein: CASRSRTARNPF. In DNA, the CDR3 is TGTGCCAGCAGGTCAAGGACGGCGCGGAACCCTTTC.

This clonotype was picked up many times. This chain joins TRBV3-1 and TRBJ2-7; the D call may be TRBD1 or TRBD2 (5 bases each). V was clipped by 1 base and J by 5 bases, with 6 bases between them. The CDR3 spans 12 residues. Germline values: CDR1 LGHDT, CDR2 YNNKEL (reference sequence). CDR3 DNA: TGTGCCAGCAGCCAAGGAGGGGACGAGCAGTACTTC. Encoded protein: CASSQGGDEQYF.

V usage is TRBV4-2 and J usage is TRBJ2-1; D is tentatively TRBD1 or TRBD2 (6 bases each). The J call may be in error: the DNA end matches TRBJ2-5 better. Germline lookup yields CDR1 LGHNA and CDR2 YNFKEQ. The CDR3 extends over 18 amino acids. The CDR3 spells CASSQGLGGQIGVETQYF. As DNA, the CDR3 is TGTGCCAGCAGCCAAGGTCTCGGGGGCCAGATTGGGGTAGAGACCCAGTACTTC.

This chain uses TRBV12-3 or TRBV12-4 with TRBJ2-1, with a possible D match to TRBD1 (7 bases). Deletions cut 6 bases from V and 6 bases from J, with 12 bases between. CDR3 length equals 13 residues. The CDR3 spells CASRPQGGNEQFF. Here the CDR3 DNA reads TGTGCCAGCAGACCCCAGGGGGGCAATGAGCAGTTCTTC.

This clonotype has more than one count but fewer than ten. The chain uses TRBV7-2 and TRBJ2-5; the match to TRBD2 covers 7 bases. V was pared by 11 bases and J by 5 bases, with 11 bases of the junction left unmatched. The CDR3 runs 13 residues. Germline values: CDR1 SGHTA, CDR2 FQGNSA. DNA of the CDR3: TGTGCCTCCGCCAGGGTGGGAGGGGAGACCCAGTACTTC. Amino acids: CASARVGGETQYF.

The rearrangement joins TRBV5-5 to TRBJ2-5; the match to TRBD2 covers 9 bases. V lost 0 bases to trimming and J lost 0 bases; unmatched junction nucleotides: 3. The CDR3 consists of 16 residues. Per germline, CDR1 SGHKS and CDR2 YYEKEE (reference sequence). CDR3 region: CASSLASGVYQETQYF. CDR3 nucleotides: TGTGCCAGCAGCTTGGCTAGCGGGGTATACCAAGAGACCCAGTACTTC. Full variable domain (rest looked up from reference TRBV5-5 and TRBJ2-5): DAGVTQSPTHLIKTRGQQVTLRCSPISGHKSVSWYQQVLGQGPQFIFQYYEKEERGRGNFPDRFSARQFPNYSSELNVNALLLGDSALYLCASSLASGVYQETQYFGPGTRLLVL.

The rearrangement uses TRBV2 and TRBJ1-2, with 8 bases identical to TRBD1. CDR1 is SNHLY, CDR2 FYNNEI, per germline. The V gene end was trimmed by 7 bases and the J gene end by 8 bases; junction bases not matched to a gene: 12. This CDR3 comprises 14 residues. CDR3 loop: CASKIRGTGRGYTF. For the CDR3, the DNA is TGTGCCAGCAAAATAAGAGGGACAGGCCGCGGCTACACCTTC.

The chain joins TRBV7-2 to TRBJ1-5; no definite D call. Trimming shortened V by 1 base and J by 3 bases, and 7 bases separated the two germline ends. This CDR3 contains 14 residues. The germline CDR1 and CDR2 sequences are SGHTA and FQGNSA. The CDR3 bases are TGTGCCAGCAGCTTAGGCAGCTACAATCAGCCCCAGCATTTT. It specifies CASSLGSYNQPQHF.

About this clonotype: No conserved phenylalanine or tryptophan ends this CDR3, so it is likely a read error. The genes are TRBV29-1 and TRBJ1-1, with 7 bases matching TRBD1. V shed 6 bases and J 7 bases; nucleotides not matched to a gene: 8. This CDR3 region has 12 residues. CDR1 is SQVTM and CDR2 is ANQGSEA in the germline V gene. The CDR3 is CSVNRGRDEAFL. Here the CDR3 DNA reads TGCAGCGTCAACAGGGGCCGCGATGAAGCTTTCCTT.

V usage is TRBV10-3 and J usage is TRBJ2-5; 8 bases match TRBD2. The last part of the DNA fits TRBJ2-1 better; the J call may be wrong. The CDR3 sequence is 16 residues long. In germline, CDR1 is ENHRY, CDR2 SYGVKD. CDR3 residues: CAISAQWRGDRNEQFF. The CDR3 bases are TGTGCCATCAGTGCCCAATGGCGGGGGGATAGGAATGAGCAGTTCTTC.

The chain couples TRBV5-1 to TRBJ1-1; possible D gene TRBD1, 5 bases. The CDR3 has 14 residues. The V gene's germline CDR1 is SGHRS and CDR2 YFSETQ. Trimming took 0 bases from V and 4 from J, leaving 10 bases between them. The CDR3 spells CASSLGGPVTEAFF. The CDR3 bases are TGCGCCAGCAGCTTGGGGGGCCCCGTCACTGAAGCTTTCTTT.

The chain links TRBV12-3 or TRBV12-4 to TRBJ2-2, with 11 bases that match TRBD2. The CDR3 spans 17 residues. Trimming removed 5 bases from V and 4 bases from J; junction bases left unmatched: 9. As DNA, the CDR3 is TGTGCCAGCAGTCCGCTTAGCGGGGGGGTAGGCACCGGGGAGCTGTTTTTT. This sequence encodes CASSPLSGGVGTGELFF.

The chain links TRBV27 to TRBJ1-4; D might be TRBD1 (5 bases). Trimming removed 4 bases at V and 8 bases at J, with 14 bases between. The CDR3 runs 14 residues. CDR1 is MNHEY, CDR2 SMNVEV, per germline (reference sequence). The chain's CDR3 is CASSSPGPGEKLFF. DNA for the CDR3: TGTGCCAGCAGTTCCCCGGGACCCGGGGAAAAACTGTTTTTT.

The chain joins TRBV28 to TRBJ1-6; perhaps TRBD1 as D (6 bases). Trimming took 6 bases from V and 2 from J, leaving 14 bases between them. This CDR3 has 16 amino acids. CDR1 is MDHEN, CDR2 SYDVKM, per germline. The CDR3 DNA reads TGTGCCAGCAGCCTAGGGGGAGGCACCTATAATTCACCCCTCCACTTT. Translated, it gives CASSLGGGTYNSPLHF.